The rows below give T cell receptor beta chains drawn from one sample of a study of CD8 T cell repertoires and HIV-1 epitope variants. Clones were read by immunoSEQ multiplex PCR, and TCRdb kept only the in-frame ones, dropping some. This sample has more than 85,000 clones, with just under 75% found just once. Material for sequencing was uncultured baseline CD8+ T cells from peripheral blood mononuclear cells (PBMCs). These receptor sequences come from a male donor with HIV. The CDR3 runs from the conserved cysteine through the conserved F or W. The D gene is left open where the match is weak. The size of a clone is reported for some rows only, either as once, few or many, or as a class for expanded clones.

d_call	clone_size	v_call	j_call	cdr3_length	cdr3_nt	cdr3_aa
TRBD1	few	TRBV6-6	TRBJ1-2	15	TGTGCCAGCAGTTCTCCGGGACAGGGGGCCGATGGCTACACCTTC	CASSSPGQGADGYTF
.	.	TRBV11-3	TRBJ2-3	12	TGTGCCAGCAGCTTTACCCCAGATACGCAGTATTTT	CASSFTPDTQYF
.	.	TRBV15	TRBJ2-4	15	TGTGCCACCAGCAGAGAGATTGGGGGCGGAAACATTCAGTACTTC	CATSREIGGGNIQYF
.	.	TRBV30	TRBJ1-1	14	TGTGCCTGGAGTCCGGCCAGTTCAAGCATTGAAGCTTTCTTT	CAWSPASSSIEAFF
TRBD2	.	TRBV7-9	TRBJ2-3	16	TGTGCCAGCAGCTTTGGGCTAGCGGGGGGCACAGATACGCAGTATTTT	CASSFGLAGGTDTQYF
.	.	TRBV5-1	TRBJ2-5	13	TGCGCCAGCAGCCCCTCCATGGGGGAGACCCAGTACTTC	CASSPSMGETQYF
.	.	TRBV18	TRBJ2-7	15	TGTGCCAGCTCAAATGGGCCGGATAGCTCCTACGAGCAGTACTTC	CASSNGPDSSYEQYF
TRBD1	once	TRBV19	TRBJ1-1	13	TGTGCCAGTAGCTCGACAGGGGACACTGAAGCTTTCTTT	CASSSTGDTEAFF
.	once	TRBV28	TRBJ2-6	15	TGTGCCAGCAGTTTCGGGGTAGCTGGGGCCAACGTCCTGACTTTC	CASSFGVAGANVLTF
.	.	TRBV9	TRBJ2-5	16	TGTGCCAGCAGCGTAACGCCGAAGGAGGGGACTGAGACCCAGTACTTC	CASSVTPKEGTETQYF
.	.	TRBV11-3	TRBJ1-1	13	TGTGCCAGCAGCTTAGCTCCCAACACTGAAGCTTTCTTT	CASSLAPNTEAFF
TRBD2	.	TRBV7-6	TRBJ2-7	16	TGTGCCAGCAGCCCAGGGAAGATGACTAGCGGGAGGGAGCAGTACTTC	CASSPGKMTSGREQYF
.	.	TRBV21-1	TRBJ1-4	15	TGTGCCAGCAGCGGACAGGGGGGGGCTCGAGAAAAACTGTTTTTT	CASSGQGGAREKLFF
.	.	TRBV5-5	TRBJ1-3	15	TGTGCCAGCAGATTTGGAGGGGCCTCTGGAAACACCATATATTTT	CASRFGGASGNTIYF
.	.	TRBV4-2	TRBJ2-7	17	TGTGCCAGCAGCCAAAATCCCGGGGCTACCGGTGACTACGAGCAGTACTTC	CASSQNPGATGDYEQYF
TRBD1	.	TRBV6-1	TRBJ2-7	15	TGTGCCAGCAGCGTTCGACAGGGGGCCTCCTACGAGCAGTACTTC	CASSVRQGASYEQYF
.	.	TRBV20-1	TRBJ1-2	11	TGCAGTGCTGAGACAGTCTATGGCTACACCTTC	CSAETVYGYTF